Listed below are T cell receptor beta chains from one sample, sequenced in a study. TCRdb re-derived calls from the RT-PCR reads in MiXCR, one entry per CDR3 protein. The sample includes about 700,000 distinct CDR3 sequences, around 14% of them seen just once. The sequencing input was memory CD4+ T cells from blood. The receptor set was obtained from a female donor in good health, serving as a healthy control. Both conserved end residues are part of each CDR3. The order of the fields is clone size, J gene, D gene, V gene, CDR3 DNA, CDR3 protein. D genes are given only for firm matches. Clone size, where shown, is once, few, many, or a class for clones that have expanded.

. | TRBJ1-2 | TRBD1 | TRBV5-1 | TGCGCCAGCGCCGCGGGACAGAACTATGGCTACACCTTC | CASAAGQNYGYTF
once | TRBJ2-3 | TRBD1 | TRBV19 | TGTGCCAGTAACGAACAGGGGGTAGCTACAGATACGCAGTATTTT | CASNEQGVATDTQYF
. | TRBJ1-1 | . | TRBV5-1 | TGCGCCAGCAGCCCGCAGGGTACCGTGAATAGTGAAGCTTTCTTT | CASSPQGTVNSEAFF
. | TRBJ1-1 | TRBD1 | TRBV10-3 | TGTGCCATCAGTCAGGGGGCATACACTGAAGCTTTCTTT | CAISQGAYTEAFF
many | TRBJ2-2 | . | TRBV10-3 | TGTGCCATCAAGGCAGACCAGAACACCGGGGAGCTGTTTTTT | CAIKADQNTGELFF
. | TRBJ2-2 | TRBD2 | TRBV7-9 | TGTGCCAGCAGCTTGGGGACTAGCGGGAGGGCTCGGGAGCTGTTTTTT | CASSLGTSGRARELFF
many | TRBJ2-2 | . | TRBV5-1 | TGCGCCAGCAGCTTGGCGTCTAGCGTTTCCGGGGAGCTGTTTTTT | CASSLASSVSGELFF
. | TRBJ2-5 | . | TRBV5-6 | TGTGCCAGCAGCTTAGGGTTCGAGGGAATGGGAGAGACCCAGTACTTC | CASSLGFEGMGETQYF
many | TRBJ2-7 | . | TRBV18 | TGTGCCAGCTCACCGATTGACGGCTACGAGCAGTACTTC | CASSPIDGYEQYF
few | TRBJ2-6 | . | TRBV7-2 | TGTGCCAGCAGCTTATTTACTACCTCTGGGGCCAACGTCCTGACTTTC | CASSLFTTSGANVLTF
many | TRBJ2-7 | TRBD2 | TRBV7-9 | TGTGCCAGCAGCTCGTATGGGAGGGCGAACGAGCAGTACTTC | CASSSYGRANEQYF
few | TRBJ2-3 | TRBD2 | TRBV20-1 | TGCAGTGCTCGGAATATACTAGCGGGGGTCACAGATACGCAGTATTTT | CSARNILAGVTDTQYF
. | TRBJ2-3 | . | TRBV10-3 | TGTGCCATCAGTGTTGGACAGTCAGGCACAGATACGCAGTATTTT | CAISVGQSGTDTQYF
. | TRBJ2-3 | TRBD2 | TRBV10-2 | TGCGCCAGCAGGGCCGGACTAGCGTTCATAGAGCAGTATTTT | CASRAGLAFIEQYF
few | TRBJ1-1 | TRBD1 | TRBV10-3 | TGTGCCATCAGGACGACAGGGGACATGAACACTGAAGCTTTCTTT | CAIRTTGDMNTEAFF
. | TRBJ1-3 | . | TRBV6-2/TRBV6-3 | TGTGCCAGCAGCTGGATCTCTGGAAACACCATATATTTT | CASSWISGNTIYF
few | TRBJ1-1 | . | TRBV6-5 | TGTGCCAGCAGTTATTCGGCCAGCGACACTGAAGCTTTCTTT | CASSYSASDTEAFF
few | TRBJ1-1 | . | TRBV20-1 | TGCAGTGCTAGAACCGTTTTGAACACTGAAGCTTTCTTT | CSARTVLNTEAFF
few | TRBJ2-7 | TRBD1 | TRBV10-3 | TGTGCCATAGCCGGGACAGGGTCCTACGAGCAGTACTTC | CAIAGTGSYEQYF
. | TRBJ2-1 | TRBD2 | TRBV28 | TGTGCCAGCAGTTTAATTAGCGGGAGTTACTCCTACAATGAGCAGTTCTTC | CASSLISGSYSYNEQFF
. | TRBJ1-1 | . | TRBV4-2 | TGTGCCAGCAGCCAAGAGATCTACTCTGAAGCTTTCTTT | CASSQEIYSEAFF
. | TRBJ1-5 | TRBD1 | TRBV4-1 | TGCGCCAGCAGCCAAGATGGACAGGGCGATCAGCCCCAGCATTTT | CASSQDGQGDQPQHF
. | TRBJ2-1 | TRBD2 | TRBV9 | TGTGCCAGCAGCGTAGGGGCTAGCGGGTCCTACAATGAGCAGTTCTTC | CASSVGASGSYNEQFF
. | TRBJ1-4 | . | TRBV2 | TGTGCCAGCAGTGAAGGCGTCTATGGAAAACTGTTTTTT | CASSEGVYGKLFF
few | TRBJ1-1 | TRBD1 | TRBV7-6 | TGTGCCAGCAGCTTAGCGACAGGGTTGACTGAAGCTTTCTTT | CASSLATGLTEAFF
. | TRBJ2-3 | TRBD2 | TRBV12-3/TRBV12-4 | TGTGCCAGCAGTTTAGCAATGACTAGCGGGAAAACAGATACGCAGTATTTT | CASSLAMTSGKTDTQYF
few | TRBJ2-2 | TRBD2 | TRBV29-1 | TGCAGCGTCTCCGGTGCGGGAGGGGCGGGCACCGGGGAGCTGTTTTTT | CSVSGAGGAGTGELFF
. | TRBJ1-3 | . | TRBV12-3/TRBV12-4 | TGTGCCAGCAGTTTTGGGGGTAGTAGAAACACCATATATTTT | CASSFGGSRNTIYF
. | TRBJ1-2 | . | TRBV6-5 | TGTGCCAGCAGTTACTCTCGCAGGGAAGTTGATGGCTACACCTTC | CASSYSRREVDGYTF
many | TRBJ2-7 | . | TRBV11-2 | TGTGCCAGCAGCGCAGTAAGAGGTACCTACGAGCAGTACTTC | CASSAVRGTYEQYF
. | TRBJ2-5 | . | TRBV12-3/TRBV12-4 | TGTGCCAGCAGCCCTCCCGAGGGGACAGAGACCCAGTACTTC | CASSPPEGTETQYF
many | TRBJ2-7 | TRBD2 | TRBV7-2 | TGTGCCAGCAGCCAAGCGGGGATGAGCTCCTACGAGCAGTACTTC | CASSQAGMSSYEQYF
few | TRBJ2-1 | . | TRBV20-1 | TGCAGTGCTACGGACGGCGACAATGAGCAGTTCTTC | CSATDGDNEQFF
. | TRBJ1-2 | TRBD1 | TRBV28 | TGTGCCAGCAGGACTCATACAGGGGCCCTAAACTATGGCTACACCTTC | CASRTHTGALNYGYTF
few | TRBJ2-1 | TRBD1 | TRBV24-1 | TGTGCCACCAGTGGGACAGGGGGATCGAATGAGCAGTTCTTC | CATSGTGGSNEQFF
. | TRBJ2-7 | . | TRBV21-1 | TGTGCCAGCAGCGACAGAGGGACAGTCCACGAGCAGTACTTC | CASSDRGTVHEQYF
. | TRBJ2-5 | . | TRBV4-2 | TGTGCCAGCAGCCAAGTCTCAGAAGAGACCCAGTACTTC | CASSQVSEETQYF
. | TRBJ2-3 | . | TRBV20-1 | TGCAGTAGCAGCGGTGGGGGGCCAGATACGCAGTATTTT | CSSSGGGPDTQYF
. | TRBJ2-2 | . | TRBV6-2/TRBV6-3 | TGTGCCAGCAGTCCACCGAGATTCACAGGGGGGGAGCTGTTTTTT | CASSPPRFTGGELFF
few | TRBJ2-1 | . | TRBV15 | TGTGCCACCAGCAGAGAGGTAGGCAATGAGCAGTTCTTC | CATSREVGNEQFF